The 10 T cell receptor beta chains below were found in one sample sequenced in a study of T cell responses to AZD1222 COVID-19 vaccine. Only in-frame clones appear in the TCRdb table, and some are missing; sequencing was by immunoSEQ multiplex PCR. The sample has around 140,000 clones, 85% to 95% seen once. The sequences come from peripheral blood, collected after recovery from COVID-19. The receptors come from an adult who had recovered from COVID-19.

As regards this clone: The junction and the germline gene differ at one end; a read error may be behind it. The rearrangement links TRBV18 to TRBJ1-5; D is unclear. The germline V gene encodes CDR1 KGHSH and CDR2 LQKENI. This CDR3 has 14 amino acids. CDR3 in amino acids: CASSPQRDNQPQHF. The CDR3 DNA follows: TGTGCCAGCTCCCCACAGAGAGACAATCAGCCCCAGCATTTT.

The chain carries TRBV7-9 and TRBJ1-5; TRBD1 matches 9 bases. After removal of 1 base from V and 6 bases from J, the junction contained 4 bases not matched to a gene. Germline CDR1 and CDR2: SEHNR and FQNEAQ (reference sequence). The CDR3 is made up of 15 amino acids. The CDR3 coding sequence is TGTGCCAGCAGCTTAGGGACAGGGGCAGGTCAGCCCCAGCATTTT. Residues: CASSLGTGAGQPQHF.

The chain links TRBV29-1 to TRBJ2-3; D uncertain. Germline loops: CDR1 SQVTM, CDR2 ANQGSEA. The CDR3 runs to 12 residues. V was cut by 3 bases and J by 2 bases, with 6 bases left in between. This chain's CDR3 is CSVESDTDTQYF. The CDR3 DNA reads as TGCAGCGTTGAGTCAGACACAGATACGCAGTATTTT.

The count of this clone is one. The V gene is TRBV7-9, the J gene TRBJ2-3; 9 nucleotides line up with TRBD2. The CDR3 contains 17 residues. Germline CDR1 reads SEHNR; CDR2 reads FQNEAQ (reference sequence). With 3 bases clipped from V and 2 bases from J, the junction kept 9 bases outside the gene matches. The CDR3 nucleotides are TGTGCCAGCAGCTTCGTTCTTAGCGGGGGTAACACAGATACGCAGTATTTT. Translating it yields CASSFVLSGGNTDTQYF.

This chain connects TRBV7-2 to TRBJ2-3; 14 positions agree with TRBD2. Germline CDR1 reads SGHTA; CDR2 reads FQGNSA. J was trimmed by 4 bases and V by 4 bases; bases with no gene match: 4. The CDR3 consists of 16 residues. CDR3 sequence (DNA): TGTGCCAGCAGCTCCATGGGACTAGCGGGGGCAGATACGCAGTATTTT. Translation gives CASSSMGLAGADTQYF.

V gene TRBV6-5 combines with J gene TRBJ1-1, with a possible D match to TRBD1 (5 bases). The V end lost 8 bases, the J end lost 2 bases, and 12 bases lay between the germline ends. CDR3 length: 13 residues. CDR1 MNHEY and CDR2 SVGAGI come from the germline V gene. The CDR3 nucleotides read TGTGCCAGCGGTATCCGGGACAACACTGAAGCTTTCTTT. Translation gives CASGIRDNTEAFF.

V gene TRBV2 combines with J gene TRBJ1-2, with D maybe TRBD1 (5 bases). This CDR3 has 13 residues. V shed 8 bases and J shed 5 bases, with 15 bases lying between them. Germline CDR1 is SNHLY and CDR2 is FYNNEI. The CDR3 reads CASLAGTAYGYTF. CDR3 nucleotides: TGTGCCAGCCTGGCCGGGACCGCATATGGCTACACCTTC.

V usage is TRBV28 and J usage is TRBJ1-1; D possibly corresponds to TRBD1 (5 bases). Germline-derived CDR1 and CDR2 are MDHEN and SYDVKM. This CDR3 region has 17 residues. V was clipped by 2 bases and J by 0 bases, with 16 bases between them. CDR3: CASSLRPGGGMNTEAFF. CDR3 DNA sequence: TGTGCCAGCAGTTTACGACCTGGGGGGGGGATGAACACTGAAGCTTTCTTT.

The chain couples TRBV29-1 to TRBJ2-1; D is perhaps TRBD2 (5 bases). V was pared by 4 bases and J by 6 bases, with 16 bases between. This CDR3 has 14 amino acids. Germline-derived CDR1 and CDR2 are SQVTM and ANQGSEA. CDR3 sequence: CSVVGSVAGNEQFF. The CDR3 DNA is TGCAGCGTTGTCGGTAGTGTGGCGGGCAATGAGCAGTTCTTC.

V is TRBV19 and J is TRBJ2-2; D assignment may be TRBD1 or TRBD2 (5 bases each). Looked up from germline, CDR1 is LNHDA and CDR2 is SQIVND (reference sequence). The CDR3 contains 12 residues. The ends were cut back, 10 bases at V and 6 bases at J, with 12 bases in the middle. Written as DNA, the CDR3 is TGTGCCACCAGTCGGGACGCCGGGGAGCTGTTTTTT. Translation gives CATSRDAGELFF.